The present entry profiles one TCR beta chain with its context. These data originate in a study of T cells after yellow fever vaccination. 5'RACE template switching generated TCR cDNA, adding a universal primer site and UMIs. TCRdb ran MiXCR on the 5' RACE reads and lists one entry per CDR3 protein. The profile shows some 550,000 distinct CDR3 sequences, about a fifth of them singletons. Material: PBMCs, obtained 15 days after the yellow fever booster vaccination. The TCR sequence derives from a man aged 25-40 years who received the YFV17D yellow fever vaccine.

CDR3 amino acids: CSWRAGTTYEQYF. CDR3 bases: TGCAGTTGGAGAGCGGGGACGACCTACGAGCAGTACTTC. This chain links TRBV20-1 with TRBJ2-7, with TRBD2 matching over 7 bases. In germline, CDR1 is DFQATT, CDR2 SNEGSKA (reference sequence). This CDR3 spans 13 amino acids. Trimming cost V 8 bases and J 2 bases; bases outside gene matches: 9.